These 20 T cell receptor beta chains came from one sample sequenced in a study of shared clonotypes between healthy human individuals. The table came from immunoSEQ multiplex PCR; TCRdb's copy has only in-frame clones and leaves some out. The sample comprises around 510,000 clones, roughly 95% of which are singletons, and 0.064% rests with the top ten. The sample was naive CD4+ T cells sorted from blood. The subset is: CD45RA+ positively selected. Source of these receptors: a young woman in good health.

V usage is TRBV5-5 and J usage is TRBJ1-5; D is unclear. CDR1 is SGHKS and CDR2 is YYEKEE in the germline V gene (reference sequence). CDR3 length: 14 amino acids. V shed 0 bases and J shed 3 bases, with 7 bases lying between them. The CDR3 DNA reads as TGTGCCAGCAGCTTGGTTTTCTTCAATCAGCCCCAGCATTTT. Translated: CASSLVFFNQPQHF.

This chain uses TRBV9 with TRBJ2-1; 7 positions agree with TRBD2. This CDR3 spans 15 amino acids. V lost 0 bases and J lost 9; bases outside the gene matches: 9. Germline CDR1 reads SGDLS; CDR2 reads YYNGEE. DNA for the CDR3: TGTGCCAGCAGCGTAGTGGCGGGAGCCGGCGGTGAGCAGTTCTTC. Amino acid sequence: CASSVVAGAGGEQFF.

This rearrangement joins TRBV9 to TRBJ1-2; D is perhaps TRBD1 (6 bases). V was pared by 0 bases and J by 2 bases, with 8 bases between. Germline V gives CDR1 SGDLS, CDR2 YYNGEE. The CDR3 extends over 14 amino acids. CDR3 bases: TGTGCCAGCAGCGTAGTGGGGGCGAACTATGGCTACACCTTC. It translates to CASSVVGANYGYTF.

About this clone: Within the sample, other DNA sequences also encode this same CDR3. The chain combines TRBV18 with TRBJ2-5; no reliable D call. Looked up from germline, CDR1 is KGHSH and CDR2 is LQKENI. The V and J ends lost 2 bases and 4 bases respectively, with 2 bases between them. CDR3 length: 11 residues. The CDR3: CASSPRETQYF. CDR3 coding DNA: TGTGCCAGCTCACCAAGAGAGACCCAGTACTTC. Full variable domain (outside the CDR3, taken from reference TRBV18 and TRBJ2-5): NAGVMQNPRHLVRRRGQEARLRCSPMKGHSHVYWYRQLPEEGLKFMVYLQKENIIDESGMPKERFSAEFPKEGPSILRIQQVVRGDSAAYFCASSPRETQYFGPGTRLLVL.

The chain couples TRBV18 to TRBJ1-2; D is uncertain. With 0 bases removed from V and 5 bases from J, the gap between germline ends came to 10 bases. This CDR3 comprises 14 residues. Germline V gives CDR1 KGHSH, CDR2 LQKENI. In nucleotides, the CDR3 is TGTGCCAGCTCACCACCGCGGTCTAGGTATGGCTACACCTTC. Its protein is CASSPPRSRYGYTF.

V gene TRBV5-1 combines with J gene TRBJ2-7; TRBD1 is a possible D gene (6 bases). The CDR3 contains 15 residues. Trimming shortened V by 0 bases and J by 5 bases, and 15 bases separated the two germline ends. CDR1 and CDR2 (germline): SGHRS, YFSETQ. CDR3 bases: TGCGCCAGCAGCTTGGAGTGGCCAGGGGCGGACGAGCAGTACTTC. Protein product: CASSLEWPGADEQYF.

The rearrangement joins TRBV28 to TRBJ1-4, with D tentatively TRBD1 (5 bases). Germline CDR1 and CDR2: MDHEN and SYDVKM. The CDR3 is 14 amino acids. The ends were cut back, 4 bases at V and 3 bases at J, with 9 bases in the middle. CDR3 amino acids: CASSSGPPNEKLFF. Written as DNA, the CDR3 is TGTGCCAGCAGTTCAGGGCCACCTAATGAAAAACTGTTTTTT. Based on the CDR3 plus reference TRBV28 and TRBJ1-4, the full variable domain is DVKVTQSSRYLVKRTGEKVFLECVQDMDHENMFWYRQDPGLGLRLIYFSYDVKMKEKGDIPEGYSVSREKKERFSLILESASTNQTSMYLCASSSGPPNEKLFFGSGTQLSVL.

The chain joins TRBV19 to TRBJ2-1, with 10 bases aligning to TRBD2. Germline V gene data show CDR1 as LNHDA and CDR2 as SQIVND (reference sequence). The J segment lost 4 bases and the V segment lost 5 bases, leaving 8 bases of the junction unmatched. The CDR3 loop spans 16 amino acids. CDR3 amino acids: CASSVLAGEGYNEQFF. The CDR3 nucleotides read TGTGCCAGTAGTGTTCTAGCGGGAGAGGGGTACAATGAGCAGTTCTTC.

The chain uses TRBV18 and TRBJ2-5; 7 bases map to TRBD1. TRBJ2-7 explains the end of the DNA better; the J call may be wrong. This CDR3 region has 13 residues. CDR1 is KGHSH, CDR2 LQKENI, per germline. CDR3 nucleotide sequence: TGTGCCAGCTCTAGGGACAGTAGGGGCGAGCAGTACTTC. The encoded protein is CASSRDSRGEQYF.

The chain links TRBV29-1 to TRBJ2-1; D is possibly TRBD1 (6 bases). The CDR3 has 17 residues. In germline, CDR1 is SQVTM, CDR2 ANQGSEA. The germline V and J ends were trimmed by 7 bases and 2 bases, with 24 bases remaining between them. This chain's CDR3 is CSGQGGLLRGTYNEQFF. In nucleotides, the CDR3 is TGCAGCGGTCAAGGTGGACTCCTTAGGGGGACCTACAATGAGCAGTTCTTC.

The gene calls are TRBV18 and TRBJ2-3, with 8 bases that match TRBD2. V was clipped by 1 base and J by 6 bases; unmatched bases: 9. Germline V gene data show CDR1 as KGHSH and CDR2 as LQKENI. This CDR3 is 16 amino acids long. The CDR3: CASSPQSSGNTDTQYF. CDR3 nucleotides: TGTGCCAGCTCACCACAAAGTAGCGGGAATACGGATACGCAGTATTTT.

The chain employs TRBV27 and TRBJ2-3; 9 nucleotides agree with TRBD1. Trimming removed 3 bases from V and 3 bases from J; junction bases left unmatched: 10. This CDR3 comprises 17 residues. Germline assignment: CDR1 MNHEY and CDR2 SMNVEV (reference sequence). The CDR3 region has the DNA TGTGCCAGCAGTTTGGGGGGACAGGGATTAGGTACAGATACGCAGTATTTT. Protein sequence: CASSLGGQGLGTDTQYF.

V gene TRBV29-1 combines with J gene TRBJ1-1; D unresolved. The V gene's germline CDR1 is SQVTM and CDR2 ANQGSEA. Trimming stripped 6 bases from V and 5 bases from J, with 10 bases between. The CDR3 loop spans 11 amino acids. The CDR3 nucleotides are TGCAGCGTCGCCCCGGGGACTGAAGCTTTCTTT. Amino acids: CSVAPGTEAFF.

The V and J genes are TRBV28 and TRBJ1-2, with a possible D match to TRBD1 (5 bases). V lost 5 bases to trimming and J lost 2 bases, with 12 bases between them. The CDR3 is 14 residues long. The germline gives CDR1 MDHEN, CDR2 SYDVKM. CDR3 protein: CASSIDTGNYGYTF. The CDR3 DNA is TGTGCCAGCAGTATAGATACAGGAAACTATGGCTACACCTTC.

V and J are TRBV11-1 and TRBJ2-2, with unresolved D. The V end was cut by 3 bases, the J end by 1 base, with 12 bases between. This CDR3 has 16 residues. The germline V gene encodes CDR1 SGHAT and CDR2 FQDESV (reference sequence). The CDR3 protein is CASSLQGAQNTGELFF. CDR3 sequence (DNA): TGTGCCAGCAGCTTGCAAGGTGCCCAGAACACCGGGGAGCTGTTTTTT.

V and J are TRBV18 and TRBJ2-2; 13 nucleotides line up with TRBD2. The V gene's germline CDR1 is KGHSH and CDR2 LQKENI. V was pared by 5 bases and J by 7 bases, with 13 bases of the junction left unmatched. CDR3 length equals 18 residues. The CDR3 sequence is CASSFTATGLAGDGELFF. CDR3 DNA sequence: TGTGCCAGCTCATTTACAGCTACAGGACTAGCGGGAGACGGGGAGCTGTTTTTT.

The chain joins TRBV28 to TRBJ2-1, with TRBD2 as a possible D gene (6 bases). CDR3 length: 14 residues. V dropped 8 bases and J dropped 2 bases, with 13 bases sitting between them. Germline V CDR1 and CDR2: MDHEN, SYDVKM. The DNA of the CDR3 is TGTGCCAGCTGTAGCGGCTCAACCTACAATGAGCAGTTCTTC. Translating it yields CASCSGSTYNEQFF. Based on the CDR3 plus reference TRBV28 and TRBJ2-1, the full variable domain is DVKVTQSSRYLVKRTGEKVFLECVQDMDHENMFWYRQDPGLGLRLIYFSYDVKMKEKGDIPEGYSVSREKKERFSLILESASTNQTSMYLCASCSGSTYNEQFFGPGTRLTVL.

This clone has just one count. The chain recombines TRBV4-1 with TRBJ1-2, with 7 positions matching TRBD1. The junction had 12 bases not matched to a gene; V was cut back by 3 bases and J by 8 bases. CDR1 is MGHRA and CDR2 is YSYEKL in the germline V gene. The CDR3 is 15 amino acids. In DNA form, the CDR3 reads TGCGCCAGCAGCCAGGAAACCAGTGACAGGGAGGGCTACACCTTC. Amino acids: CASSQETSDREGYTF.

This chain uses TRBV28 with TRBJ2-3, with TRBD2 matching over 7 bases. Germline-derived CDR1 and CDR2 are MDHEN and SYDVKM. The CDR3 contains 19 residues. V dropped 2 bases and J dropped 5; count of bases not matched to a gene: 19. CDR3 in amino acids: CASSLPLPLLAGEGDTQYF. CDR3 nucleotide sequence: TGTGCCAGCAGTTTACCCCTACCGCTGTTGGCGGGAGAGGGAGATACGCAGTATTTT.

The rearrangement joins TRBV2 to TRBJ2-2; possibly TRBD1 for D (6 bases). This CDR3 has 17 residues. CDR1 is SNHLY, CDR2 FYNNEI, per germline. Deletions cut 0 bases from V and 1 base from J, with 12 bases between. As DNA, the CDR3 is TGTGCCAGCAGTGAAGCCCCCCCGGGACAGAACACCGGGGAGCTGTTTTTT. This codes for CASSEAPPGQNTGELFF. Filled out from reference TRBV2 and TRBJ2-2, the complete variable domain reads EPEVTQTPSHQVTQMGQEVILRCVPISNHLYFYWYRQILGQKVEFLVSFYNNEISEKSEIFDDQFSVERPDGSNFTLKIRSTKLEDSAMYFCASSEAPPGQNTGELFFGEGSRLTVL.